Included here is one TCR beta chain sequence, with context. This clone's antigen is unknown. Base qualities are not recorded, but no much larger clone differs from it by a single base. The sequencer listed for this sample is Illumina HiSeq 1500. In TCRdb, the public reads were trimmed at Q25 with fastp and aligned with MiXCR, with productive beta chains retained. Each entry merges the rows of one CDR3 protein and shows their most common DNA and genes. This sample holds more than 250,000 distinct CDR3 sequences; about 13% were observed only once. The ten largest clones capture 8.8% of the sample. The sample is drawn from a study of T cell repertoires in cytomegalovirus infection (dated by TCRdb to about 2019). Looking at the study overall: Donor HLA type was relevant to the analysis, as public TCR beta signatures indicated carriage of CMV infection together with the matching HLA type.

What the work shows at the level of the full study, not this receptor alone: In the ex vivo response, HLA-C-restricted CMV-specific TCR beta clonotypes were dominant, and in two of eight donors the single most frequent clonotype came from this HLA-C-restricted group. Cumulative frequency of public TCR beta family members discriminated carriers of CMV infection plus the relevant HLA type in this cohort and an independent 352-donor cohort.

V trim: 5 bases; J trim: 4 bases; unmatched bases: 4. Counted from cysteine to phenylalanine, this CDR3 has 14 amino acids. CDR3 DNA only is kept here, 42 bases in frame from base 1. CDR1 MNHEY and CDR2 SVGEGT are derived from the germline V gene. The sequence came from a human donor in good health (CMV status not recorded). Some clones in this sample may be carry-over from other donors' samples. The chain employs TRBV6-2 or TRBV6-3 and TRBJ2-1, and 8 bases in between align with TRBD2. The sequencing input was PBMCs. The CDR3 region reads CASSGLAGYNEQFF. The nucleotide sequence is TGTGCCAGCAGTGGGCTAGCGGGTTACAATGAGCAGTTCTTC.